This T cell receptor (beta chain) was retrieved from a study of response to subunit inactivated influenza vaccine. Study conclusions and caveats: Researchers suggested that each seasonal influenza vaccination recruits few new T cells.

TCRdb re-analysed the RT-PCR reads in MiXCR, keeping a single row per CDR3 protein. The sample records 500,000 to 600,000 distinct CDR3 sequences, roughly 15% being singletons. In its sample, this clonotype was seen many times. What it binds is unknown. The CDR3 has 13 residues. Germline CDR1 is LGHDT and CDR2 is YNNKEL (reference sequence). The trim removed 6 bases at V and 8 bases at J, leaving 9 bases unmatched. This receptor was obtained from a man aged 50 or older who received an inactivated influenza vaccine. The chain carries TRBV3-1 and TRBJ2-5, with 7 bases lining up with TRBD1. The specimen was PBMCs from blood, collected 11 to 12 days after vaccination. CDR3 amino acids: CASSRDSLYTQYF. The CDR3 bases are TGTGCCAGCAGTCGGGACAGCTTGTACACCCAGTACTTC.